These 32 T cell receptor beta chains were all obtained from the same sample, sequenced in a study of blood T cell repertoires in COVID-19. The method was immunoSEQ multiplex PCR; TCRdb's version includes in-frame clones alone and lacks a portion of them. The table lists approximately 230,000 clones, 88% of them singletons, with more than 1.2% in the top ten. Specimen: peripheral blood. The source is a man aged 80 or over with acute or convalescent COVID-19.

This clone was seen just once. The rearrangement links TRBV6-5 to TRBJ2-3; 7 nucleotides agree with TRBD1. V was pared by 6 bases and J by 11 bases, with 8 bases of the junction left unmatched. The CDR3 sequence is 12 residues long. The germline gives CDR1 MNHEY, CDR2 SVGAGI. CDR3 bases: TGTGCCAGCAGCTCCGGGACAGAGAAGCAGTATTTT. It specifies CASSSGTEKQYF.

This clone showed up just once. The CDR3 here is CAISSGGTGELFF. DNA of the CDR3: TGTGCCATCAGTTCGGGAGGGACCGGGGAGCTGTTTTTT. The rearrangement uses TRBV10-3 and TRBJ2-2, with 8 nucleotides matching TRBD2. Germline CDR1 ENHRY, CDR2 SYGVKD. V lost 5 bases to trimming and J lost 5 bases; unmatched junction nucleotides: 1. The CDR3 is 13 amino acids.

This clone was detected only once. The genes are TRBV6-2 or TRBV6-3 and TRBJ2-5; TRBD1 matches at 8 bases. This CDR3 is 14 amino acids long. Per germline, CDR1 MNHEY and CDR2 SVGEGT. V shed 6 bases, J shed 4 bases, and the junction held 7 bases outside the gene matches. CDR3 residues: CASSPDRVGETQYF. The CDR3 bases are TGTGCCAGCAGCCCGGACAGGGTAGGAGAGACCCAGTACTTC.

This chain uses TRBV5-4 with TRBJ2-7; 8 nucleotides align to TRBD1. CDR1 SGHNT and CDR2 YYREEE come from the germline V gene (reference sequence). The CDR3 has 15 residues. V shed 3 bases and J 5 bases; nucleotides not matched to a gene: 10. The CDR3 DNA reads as TGTGCCAGCAGCTCCCGGACAGGGAGCCCCAACGAGCAGTACTTC. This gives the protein CASSSRTGSPNEQYF.

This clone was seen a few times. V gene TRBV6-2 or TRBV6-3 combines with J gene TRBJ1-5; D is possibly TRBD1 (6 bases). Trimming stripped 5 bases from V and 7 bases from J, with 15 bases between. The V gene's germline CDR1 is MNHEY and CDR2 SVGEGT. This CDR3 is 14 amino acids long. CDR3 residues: CASSQSSQGQPQHF. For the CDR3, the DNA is TGTGCCAGCAGTCAATCCTCACAGGGCCAGCCCCAGCATTTT.

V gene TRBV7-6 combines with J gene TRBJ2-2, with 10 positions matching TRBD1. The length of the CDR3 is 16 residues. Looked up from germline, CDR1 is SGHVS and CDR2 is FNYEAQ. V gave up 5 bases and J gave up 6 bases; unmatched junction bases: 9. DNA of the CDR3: TGTGCCAGCAGCCCCCCGACAGGGGGCGCGTCCGGGGAGCTGTTTTTT. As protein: CASSPPTGGASGELFF.

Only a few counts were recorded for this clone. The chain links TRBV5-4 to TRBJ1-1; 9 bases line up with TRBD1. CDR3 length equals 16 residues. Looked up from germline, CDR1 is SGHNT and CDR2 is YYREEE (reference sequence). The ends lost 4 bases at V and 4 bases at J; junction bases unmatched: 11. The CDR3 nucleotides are TGTGCCAGCAGCCTAGGGACAGGGAGGGCTACCACTGAAGCTTTCTTT. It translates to CASSLGTGRATTEAFF.

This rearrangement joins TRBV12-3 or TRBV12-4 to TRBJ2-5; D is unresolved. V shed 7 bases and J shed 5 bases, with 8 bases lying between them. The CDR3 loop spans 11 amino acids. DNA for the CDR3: TGTGCCAGCACCCCTCGGGAGACCCAGTACTTC. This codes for CASTPRETQYF.

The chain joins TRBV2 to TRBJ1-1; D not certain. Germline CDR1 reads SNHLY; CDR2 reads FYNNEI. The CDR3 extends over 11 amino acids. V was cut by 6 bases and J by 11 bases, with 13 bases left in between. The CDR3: CASSLNSLAFF. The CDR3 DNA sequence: TGTGCCAGCAGCCTGAACTCACTGGCTTTCTTT.

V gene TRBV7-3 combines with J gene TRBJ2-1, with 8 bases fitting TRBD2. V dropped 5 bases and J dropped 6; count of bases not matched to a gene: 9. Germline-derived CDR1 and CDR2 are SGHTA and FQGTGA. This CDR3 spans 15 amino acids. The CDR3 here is CASSPGLGGFNEQFF. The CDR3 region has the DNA TGTGCCAGCAGCCCGGGACTAGGAGGGTTCAATGAGCAGTTCTTC.

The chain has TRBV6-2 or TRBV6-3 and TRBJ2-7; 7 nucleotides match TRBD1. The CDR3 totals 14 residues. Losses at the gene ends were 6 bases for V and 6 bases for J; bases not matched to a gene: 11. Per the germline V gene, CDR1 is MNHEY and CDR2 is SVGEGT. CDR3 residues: CASSRQGYLVEQYF. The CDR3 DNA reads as TGTGCCAGCAGCAGACAGGGTTATCTTGTCGAGCAGTACTTC.

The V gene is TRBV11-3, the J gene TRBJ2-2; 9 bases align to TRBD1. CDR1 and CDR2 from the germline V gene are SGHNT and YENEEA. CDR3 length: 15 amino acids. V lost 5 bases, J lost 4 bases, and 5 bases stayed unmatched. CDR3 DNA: TGTGCCAGCAGCCCTGGACAGGGGCGCACCGGGGAGCTGTTTTTT. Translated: CASSPGQGRTGELFF. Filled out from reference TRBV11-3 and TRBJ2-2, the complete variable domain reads EAGVVQSPRYKIIEKKQPVAFWCNPISGHNTLYWYLQNLGQGPELLIRYENEEAVDDSQLPKDRFSAERLKGVDSTLKIQPAELGDSAVYLCASSPGQGRTGELFFGEGSRLTVL.

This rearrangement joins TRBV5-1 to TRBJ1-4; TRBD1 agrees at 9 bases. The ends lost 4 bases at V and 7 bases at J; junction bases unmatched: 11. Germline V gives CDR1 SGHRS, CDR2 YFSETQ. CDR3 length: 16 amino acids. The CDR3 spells CASSGTSGTGLEKLFF. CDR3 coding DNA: TGCGCCAGCAGCGGGACCTCCGGGACAGGGCTTGAAAAACTGTTTTTT.

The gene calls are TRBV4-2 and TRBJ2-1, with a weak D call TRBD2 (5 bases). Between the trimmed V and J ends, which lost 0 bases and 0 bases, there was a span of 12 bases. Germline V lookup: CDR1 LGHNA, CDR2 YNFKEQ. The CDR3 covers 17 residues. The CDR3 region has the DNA TGTGCCAGCAGCCAAGACAGACTTGGGAGCTCCTACAATGAGCAGTTCTTC. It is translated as CASSQDRLGSSYNEQFF.

The CDR3 DNA is TGTGCCAGCAGCTATGGACAGGGAAGTAATCAGCCCCAGCATTTT. As protein: CASSYGQGSNQPQHF. The chain combines TRBV28 with TRBJ1-5; TRBD1 matches 8 bases. Germline CDR1 MDHEN, CDR2 SYDVKM. CDR3 length: 15 amino acids. V dropped 6 bases and J dropped 4; count of bases not matched to a gene: 8. Looking up the rest from reference TRBV28 and TRBJ1-5 gives the full variable domain: DVKVTQSSRYLVKRTGEKVFLECVQDMDHENMFWYRQDPGLGLRLIYFSYDVKMKEKGDIPEGYSVSREKKERFSLILESASTNQTSMYLCASSYGQGSNQPQHFGDGTRLSIL.

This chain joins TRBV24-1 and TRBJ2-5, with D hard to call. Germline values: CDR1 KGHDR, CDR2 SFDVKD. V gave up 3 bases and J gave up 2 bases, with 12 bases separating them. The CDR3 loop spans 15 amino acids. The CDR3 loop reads CATSDGKISQETQYF. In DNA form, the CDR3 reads TGTGCCACCAGTGATGGCAAGATTTCGCAAGAGACCCAGTACTTC.

CDR3 loop: CASSVGGGGQPQHF. The CDR3 nucleotides read TGTGCCAGCAGCGTAGGTGGGGGAGGCCAGCCCCAGCATTTT. The chain is built from TRBV9 and TRBJ1-5; maybe TRBD1 (5 bases). Trimming left V 0 bases short and J 7 bases short, with 11 bases between. The CDR3 runs to 14 residues. Germline CDR1 is SGDLS and CDR2 is YYNGEE.

The CDR3 coding sequence is TGTGCCAGCAGCTTAAGTCGGGGGGAGTCCTATGGCTACACCTTC. Translated: CASSLSRGESYGYTF. The rearrangement joins TRBV11-2 to TRBJ1-2, with TRBD1 as a possible D gene (5 bases). Germline CDR1 SGHAT, CDR2 FQNNGV. This CDR3 region has 15 residues. The V and J ends lost 2 bases and 4 bases respectively, with 14 bases between them.

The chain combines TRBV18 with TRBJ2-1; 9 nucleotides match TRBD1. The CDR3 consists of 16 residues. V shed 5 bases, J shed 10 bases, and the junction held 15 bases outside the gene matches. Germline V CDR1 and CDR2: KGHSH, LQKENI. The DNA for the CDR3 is TGTGCCAGCTCATCGTCCCCGGGACAGGGAATGGGAGAGCAGTTCTTC. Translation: CASSSSPGQGMGEQFF.

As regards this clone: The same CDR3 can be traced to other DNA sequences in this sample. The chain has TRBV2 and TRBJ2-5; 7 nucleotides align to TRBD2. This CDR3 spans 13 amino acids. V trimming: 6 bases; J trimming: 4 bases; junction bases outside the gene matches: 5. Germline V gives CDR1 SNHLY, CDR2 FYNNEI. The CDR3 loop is CASRASGGETQYF. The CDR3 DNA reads TGTGCCAGCAGAGCTAGCGGAGGAGAGACCCAGTACTTC.

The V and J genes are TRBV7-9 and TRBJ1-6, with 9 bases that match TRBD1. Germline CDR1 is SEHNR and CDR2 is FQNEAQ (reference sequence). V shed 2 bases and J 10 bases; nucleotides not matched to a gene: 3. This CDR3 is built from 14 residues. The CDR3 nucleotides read TGTGCCAGCAGCTTACCGGGACAGGGATCACCCCTCCACTTT. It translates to CASSLPGQGSPLHF.

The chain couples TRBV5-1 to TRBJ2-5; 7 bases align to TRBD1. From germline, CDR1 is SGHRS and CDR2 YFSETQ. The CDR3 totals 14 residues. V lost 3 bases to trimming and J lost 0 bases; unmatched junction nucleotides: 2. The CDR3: CASSYGQDQETQYF. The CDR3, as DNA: TGCGCCAGCAGCTACGGACAGGACCAAGAGACCCAGTACTTC.

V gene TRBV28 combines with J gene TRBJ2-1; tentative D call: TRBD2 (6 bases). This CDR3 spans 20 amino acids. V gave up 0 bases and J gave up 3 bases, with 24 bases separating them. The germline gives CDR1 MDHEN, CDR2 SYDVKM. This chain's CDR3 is CASSLWTSGLSGSIYNEQFF. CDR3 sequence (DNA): TGTGCCAGCAGTTTATGGACCTCGGGACTCTCCGGGTCCATCTACAATGAGCAGTTCTTC. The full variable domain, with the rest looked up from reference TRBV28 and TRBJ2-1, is DVKVTQSSRYLVKRTGEKVFLECVQDMDHENMFWYRQDPGLGLRLIYFSYDVKMKEKGDIPEGYSVSREKKERFSLILESASTNQTSMYLCASSLWTSGLSGSIYNEQFFGPGTRLTVL.

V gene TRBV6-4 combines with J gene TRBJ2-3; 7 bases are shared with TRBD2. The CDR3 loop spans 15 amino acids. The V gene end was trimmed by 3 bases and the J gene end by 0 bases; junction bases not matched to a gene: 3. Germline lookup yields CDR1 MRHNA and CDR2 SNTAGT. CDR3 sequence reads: CASSESAGSTDTQYF. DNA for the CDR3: TGTGCCAGCAGTGAATCAGCGGGGAGCACAGATACGCAGTATTTT.

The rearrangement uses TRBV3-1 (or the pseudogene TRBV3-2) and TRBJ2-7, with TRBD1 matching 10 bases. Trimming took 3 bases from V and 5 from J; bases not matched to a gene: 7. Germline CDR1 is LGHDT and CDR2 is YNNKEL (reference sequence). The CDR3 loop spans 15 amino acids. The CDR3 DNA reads TGTGCCAGCAGCCAGGGGGGACAGGGGTTCCACGAGCAGTACTTC. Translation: CASSQGGQGFHEQYF.

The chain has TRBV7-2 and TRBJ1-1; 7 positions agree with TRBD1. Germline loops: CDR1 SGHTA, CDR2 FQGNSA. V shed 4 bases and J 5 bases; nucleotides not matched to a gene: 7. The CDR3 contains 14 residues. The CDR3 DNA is TGTGCCAGCAGCTCACAGGGGCAGGGAACTGAAGCTTTCTTT. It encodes CASSSQGQGTEAFF.

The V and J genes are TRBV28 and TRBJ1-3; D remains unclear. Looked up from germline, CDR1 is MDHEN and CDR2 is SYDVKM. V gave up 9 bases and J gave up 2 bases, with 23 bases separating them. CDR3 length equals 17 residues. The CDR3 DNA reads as TGTGCCAGTCAAGTTGAGGTCGGCCGAATGACTGGAAACACCATATATTTT. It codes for CASQVEVGRMTGNTIYF.

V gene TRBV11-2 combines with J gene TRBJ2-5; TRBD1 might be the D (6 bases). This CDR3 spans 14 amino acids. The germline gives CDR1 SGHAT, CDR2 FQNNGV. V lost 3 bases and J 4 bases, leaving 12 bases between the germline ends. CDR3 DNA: TGTGCCAGCAGCTTCAACAGGGCTGGAGAGACCCAGTACTTC. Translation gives CASSFNRAGETQYF.

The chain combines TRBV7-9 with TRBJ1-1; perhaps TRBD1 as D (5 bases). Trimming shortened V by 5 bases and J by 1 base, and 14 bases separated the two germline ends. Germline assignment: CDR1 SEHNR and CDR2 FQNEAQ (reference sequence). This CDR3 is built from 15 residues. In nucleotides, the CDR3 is TGTGCCAGCAGCCCCCCGGGGGTCTCGAACACTGAAGCTTTCTTT. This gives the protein CASSPPGVSNTEAFF.

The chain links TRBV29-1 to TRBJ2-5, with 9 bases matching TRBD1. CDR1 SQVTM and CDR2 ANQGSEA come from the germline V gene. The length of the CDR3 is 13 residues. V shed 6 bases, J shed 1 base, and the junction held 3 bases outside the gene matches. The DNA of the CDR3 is TGCAGCGTGGGGGACAGGGCCCAAGAGACCCAGTACTTC. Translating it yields CSVGDRAQETQYF.

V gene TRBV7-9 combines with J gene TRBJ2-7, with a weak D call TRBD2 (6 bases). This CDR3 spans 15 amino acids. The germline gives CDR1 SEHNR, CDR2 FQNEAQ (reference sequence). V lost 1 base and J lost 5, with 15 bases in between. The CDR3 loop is CASSLVGGDLDEQYF. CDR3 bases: TGTGCCAGCAGCTTAGTTGGAGGGGATCTTGACGAGCAGTACTTC. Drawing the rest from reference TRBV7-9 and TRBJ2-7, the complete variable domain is DTGVSQNPRHKITKRGQNVTFRCDPISEHNRLYWYRQTLGQGPEFLTYFQNEAQLEKSRLLSDRFSAERPKGSFSTLEIQRTEQGDSAMYLCASSLVGGDLDEQYFGPGTRLTVT.

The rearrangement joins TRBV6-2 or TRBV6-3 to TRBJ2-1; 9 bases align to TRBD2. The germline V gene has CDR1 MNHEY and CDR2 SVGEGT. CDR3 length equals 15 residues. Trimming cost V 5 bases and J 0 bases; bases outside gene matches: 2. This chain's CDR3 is CASSLSGSSYNEQFF. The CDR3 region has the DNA TGTGCCAGCAGTCTTAGCGGGAGCTCCTACAATGAGCAGTTCTTC.